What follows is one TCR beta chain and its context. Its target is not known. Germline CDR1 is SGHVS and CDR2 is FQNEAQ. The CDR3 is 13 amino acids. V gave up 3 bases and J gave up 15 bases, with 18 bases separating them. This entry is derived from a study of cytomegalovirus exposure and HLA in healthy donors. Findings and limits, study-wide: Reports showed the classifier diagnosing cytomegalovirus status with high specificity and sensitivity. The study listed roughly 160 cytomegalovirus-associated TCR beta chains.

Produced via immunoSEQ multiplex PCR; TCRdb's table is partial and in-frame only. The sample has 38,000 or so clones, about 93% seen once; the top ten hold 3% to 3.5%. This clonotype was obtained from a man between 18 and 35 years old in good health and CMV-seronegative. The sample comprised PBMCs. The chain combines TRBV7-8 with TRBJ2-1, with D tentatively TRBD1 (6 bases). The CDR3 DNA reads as TGTGCCAGCAGCTTGATAAAGGGGGAGATTCGGTTCTTC. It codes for CASSLIKGEIRFF.